This T cell receptor (beta chain) was found in a study of monozygotic twins with inflammatory bowel disease. TCRdb re-analyzed the 5' RACE reads; it lists each CDR3 protein once, without DNA. The repertoire table contains roughly 200,000 distinct CDR3 sequences. The CDR3 is made up of 14 amino acids. CDR1 DFQATT and CDR2 SNEGSKA come from the germline V gene (reference sequence). The chain uses TRBV20-1 and TRBJ1-6; TCRdb lists TRBD1, though no DNA is available to test this call. Material for sequencing was blood. This clonotype originated in a human donor with ulcerative colitis or Crohn's disease, or a healthy co-twin of an affected twin (not recorded which). CDR3 loop: CSARPGQGFSPLHF.